Below are 10 T cell receptor beta chains sequenced from a single sample in a study of memory B cells and T cells in multiple sclerosis. The table came from immunoSEQ multiplex PCR; TCRdb's copy has only in-frame clones and leaves some out. The sample yields 46,000 or so clones, 82% seen once. No antigen is known for these receptors. After stimulus-free culture, autoproliferating CFSE-dim and non-proliferating CFSE-high T cells were sequenced separately. Cultures began with about 4.6x10^7 CFSE-labeled PBMCs, unstimulated for roughly seven days, with replicate wells pooled. Sequencing was performed on PBMCs from blood kept in culture. The receptors were sampled from a human donor with multiple sclerosis.

This clone is a singleton in its sample. V and J are TRBV7-2 and TRBJ2-5; D is unclear. CDR1 and CDR2 from the germline V gene are SGHTA and FQGNSA. CDR3 length equals 13 residues. The V end lost 8 bases, the J end lost 4 bases, and 14 bases lay between the germline ends. CDR3 loop: CASASSRLETQYF. DNA for the CDR3: TGTGCCAGCGCTTCCTCCCGGTTAGAGACCCAGTACTTC.

The table lists this clone with a few counts. This specimen includes other DNA sequences encoding the same CDR3. This chain links TRBV30 with TRBJ2-3; D might be TRBD2 (7 bases). V was clipped by 5 bases and J by 6 bases, with 12 bases between them. The CDR3 extends over 12 amino acids. Germline CDR1 is GTSNPN and CDR2 is SVGIG (reference sequence). CDR3 region: CAWGGAGDTQYF. The CDR3 nucleotides read TGTGCCTGGGGGGGGGCAGGGGATACGCAGTATTTT.

The gene calls are TRBV7-9 and TRBJ2-1; the D is unclear. Per the germline V gene, CDR1 is SEHNR and CDR2 is FQNEAQ (reference sequence). This CDR3 has 11 residues. Deletions cut 1 base from V and 9 bases from J, with 4 bases between. CDR3 bases: TGTGCCAGCAGCTTAGTGGTTGAGCAGTTCTTC. It yields the protein CASSLVVEQFF.

V gene TRBV2 combines with J gene TRBJ2-3, with TRBD1 as a possible D gene (6 bases). Germline V lookup: CDR1 SNHLY, CDR2 FYNNEI. V lost 6 bases and J 2 bases, leaving 15 bases between the germline ends. This CDR3 has 15 residues. CDR3 sequence (DNA): TGTGCCAGCAGGAAGGAGGCAGGGGTCACAGATACGCAGTATTTT. This sequence encodes CASRKEAGVTDTQYF. The variable domain in full, with the rest retrieved from reference TRBV2 and TRBJ2-3, is EPEVTQTPSHQVTQMGQEVILRCVPISNHLYFYWYRQILGQKVEFLVSFYNNEISEKSEIFDDQFSVERPDGSNFTLKIRSTKLEDSAMYFCASRKEAGVTDTQYFGPGTRLTVL.

The chain uses TRBV6-5 and TRBJ1-2, with D perhaps TRBD1 (6 bases). Germline V gene sequence: CDR1 MNHEY, CDR2 SVGAGI. The germline V and J ends were trimmed by 7 bases and 2 bases, with 11 bases remaining between them. This CDR3 has 13 amino acids. The DNA for the CDR3 is TGTGCCAGCACCAACGGACAGAACTATGGCTACACCTTC. Amino acid sequence: CASTNGQNYGYTF.

This clone occurred a few times. The V and J genes are TRBV7-9 and TRBJ1-1; 7 nucleotides match TRBD1. The CDR3 sequence is 19 residues long. Germline lookup yields CDR1 SEHNR and CDR2 FQNEAQ (reference sequence). J gave up 0 bases and V 2 bases, and 15 bases lay outside the gene matches. The CDR3 loop is CASSLPPRNRGLMNTEAFF. The CDR3 DNA follows: TGTGCCAGCAGCTTACCCCCTCGGAACAGGGGCCTTATGAACACTGAAGCTTTCTTT.

The chain carries TRBV7-2 and TRBJ1-2, with D unclear. V lost 4 bases and J lost 4, with 10 bases in between. The CDR3 loop spans 13 amino acids. The germline V gene has CDR1 SGHTA and CDR2 FQGNSA. The CDR3: CASSSHVAYGYTF. In DNA, the CDR3 is TGTGCCAGCAGCTCCCACGTCGCCTATGGCTACACCTTC. The full variable domain, in which reference TRBV7-2 and TRBJ1-2 provide the parts outside the CDR3, is GAGVSQSPSNKVTEKGKDVELRCDPISGHTALYWYRQSLGQGLEFLIYFQGNSAPDKSGLPSDRFSAERTGGSVSTLTIQRTQQEDSAVYLCASSSHVAYGYTFGSGTRLTVV.

The CDR3 coding sequence is TGTGCCAGCGCGGTCGTCCCTATCACAGATACGCAGTATTTT. It codes for CASAVVPITDTQYF. The chain has TRBV6-1 and TRBJ2-3; no definite D call. In germline, CDR1 is MNHNS, CDR2 SASEGT. Deletions cut 8 bases from V and 2 bases from J, with 14 bases between. The CDR3 length is 14 residues.

V usage is TRBV27 and J usage is TRBJ1-6; no firm D call. The germline CDR1 and CDR2 sequences are MNHEY and SMNVEV (reference sequence). The CDR3 is made up of 14 amino acids. Trimming left V 2 bases short and J 8 bases short, with 10 bases between. The CDR3 sequence is CASSLGQFDSPLHF. DNA of the CDR3: TGTGCCAGCAGTTTAGGGCAATTTGATTCACCCCTCCACTTT.

The chain has TRBV5-4 and TRBJ2-7; 10 nucleotides agree with TRBD1. The V gene's germline CDR1 is SGHNT and CDR2 YYREEE (reference sequence). The CDR3 is 13 amino acids. The V and J ends lost 4 bases and 3 bases, in that order; junction bases with no gene match: 1. Written as DNA, the CDR3 is TGTGCCAGCAGCCGGGACAGGGGCTACGAGCAGTACTTC. Translating gives CASSRDRGYEQYF.